Given below is one TCR beta chain in context. The antigen is undetermined. This record belongs to a study of human T cells and chemical hapten exposure. This sample's time point: patch test 2, 6 weeks after DPC sensitization. The treatment here: therapeutic diphenylcyclopropenone sensitization with weekly scalp DPC. Whole-study results and caveats: Large CDR3 similarity clusters arose significantly more often from expanded TCRs than from controls.

V lost 2 bases and J 1 base, leaving 11 bases between the germline ends. Germline-derived CDR1 and CDR2 are SGHTA and FQGNSA. This CDR3 has 15 residues. As the library was built, unique molecular identifiers were attached to individual cDNA molecules. Original processing notes: Between about 23,224 and 700,000 TCRs appeared in each sample, and the median stood at roughly 100,000. Using its own MiXCR run on the RACE reads, TCRdb lists one record per CDR3 protein. For this entry, the V and J calls and clone size follow TCRdb and not the study's own pipeline. The sample consists of about 55,000 distinct CDR3 sequences, about 10% of them appearing once.

The TCR comes from a woman aged 45-65 years with alopecia areata. Some clones in this sample may be carry-over from other donors' samples. V usage is TRBV7-2 and J usage is TRBJ2-5; D is ambiguous. Sequences were derived from whole blood, sampled in connection with sensitization to the hapten diphenylcyclopropenone (DPC). In DNA form, the CDR3 reads TGTGCCAGCAGCTTATGGCTGACTGTCCAAGAGACCCAGTACTTC. As protein: CASSLWLTVQETQYF.